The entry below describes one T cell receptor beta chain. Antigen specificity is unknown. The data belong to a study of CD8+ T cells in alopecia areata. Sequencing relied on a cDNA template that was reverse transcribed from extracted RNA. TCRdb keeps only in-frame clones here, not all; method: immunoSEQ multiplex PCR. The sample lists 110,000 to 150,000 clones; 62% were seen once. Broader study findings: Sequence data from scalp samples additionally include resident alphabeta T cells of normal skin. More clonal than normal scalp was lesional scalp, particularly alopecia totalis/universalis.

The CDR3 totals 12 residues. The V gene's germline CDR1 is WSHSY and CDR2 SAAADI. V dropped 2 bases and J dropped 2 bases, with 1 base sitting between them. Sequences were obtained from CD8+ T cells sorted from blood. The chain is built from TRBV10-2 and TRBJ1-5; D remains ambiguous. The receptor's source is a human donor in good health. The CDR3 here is CASSEGNQPQHF. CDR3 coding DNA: TGCGCCAGCAGTGAGGGCAATCAGCCCCAGCATTTT.